This is a list of T cell receptor beta chains from one sample in a study of a mutant IDH1 vaccine in newly diagnosed glioma. No cognate antigen is known for these TCRs. Libraries were prepared by immunoSEQ multiplex PCR; TCRdb keeps only in-frame clonotypes and omits some of them. This table holds some 57,000 clones, less than 85% found once. The sample was PBMCs, taken from a glioma patient whose treatment included an IDH1 peptide vaccine. The receptors shown here come from a woman aged 40 to 50 with glioma. Some clones in this sample may be carry-over from other donors' samples. CDR3s include the opening cysteine and the closing phenylalanine or tryptophan. The order of the fields is clone size, D gene, V gene, J gene, CDR3 DNA, CDR3 protein. D genes are given only for firm matches. Expanded clones are given a class, and other clones once, few, many or no size at all.

>.|TRBD2|TRBV2|TRBJ2-7
TGTGCCAGCAGTGTGGGGACTAGCGGGGGGAGAGAGCAGTACTTC
CASSVGTSGGREQYF
>once|.|TRBV9|TRBJ1-4
TGTGCCAGCAGCGTCCGGGACAATAATGAAAAACTGTTTTTT
CASSVRDNNEKLFF
>.|.|TRBV9|TRBJ2-3
TGTGCCAGCAGCGTTACGGCCTCTGGGACAGATACGCAGTATTTT
CASSVTASGTDTQYF
>.|.|TRBV19|TRBJ1-5
TGTGCCAGTAGTATCCGGGGCCTCGGTCAGCCCCAGCATTTT
CASSIRGLGQPQHF
>.|.|TRBV6-5|TRBJ1-1
TGTGCCACCCCTCCGGCTTTCTTT
CATPPAFF
>.|TRBD1|TRBV30|TRBJ1-1
TGTGCCTCTCCCGGGGGGCAGGGGGGGATTGAAGCTTTCTTT
CASPGGQGGIEAFF
>few|.|TRBV11-1|TRBJ2-2
TGTGCCAGCAGTACACTCGGGGGATCGAACACCGGGGAGCTGTTTTTT
CASSTLGGSNTGELFF
>.|TRBD1|TRBV30|TRBJ2-7
TGTGCCTGGAGTGTTACAGGGGGGAGCGCGGGGTACTTC
CAWSVTGGSAGYF
>.|.|TRBV5-1|TRBJ2-7
TGCGCCAGCAGCTTGTCCGGACCCGGCTACGAGCAGTACTTC
CASSLSGPGYEQYF
>.|.|TRBV5-8|TRBJ1-1
TGTGCCAGCAGCTTCCAGAACACTGAAGCTTTCTTT
CASSFQNTEAFF
>.|.|TRBV15|TRBJ1-4
TGTGCCACCAGCAGGGGGGATTCGGAAAAACTGTTTTTT
CATSRGDSEKLFF
>.|TRBD1|TRBV7-9|TRBJ2-3
TGTGCCAGCAGCTACCGGACAGGTAGCACAGATACGCAGTATTTT
CASSYRTGSTDTQYF
>.|TRBD1|TRBV29-1|TRBJ2-3
TGCAGCGGGAGGACAGGTTACACAGATACGCAGTATTTT
CSGRTGYTDTQYF
>few|.|TRBV30|TRBJ1-1
TGTGCCTGGAGTGTACTAGCAGGATGGACTGAAGCTTTCTTT
CAWSVLAGWTEAFF
>.|TRBD1|TRBV18|TRBJ1-3
TGTGCCAGCTCACCGACAGGGGGCCCCGAGAGGGCTGGAAACACCATATATTTT
CASSPTGGPERAGNTIYF
>.|.|TRBV30|TRBJ1-2
TGTGCCTGGGAGAGGGGCAGGGGAGGACATGGCTACACCTTC
CAWERGRGGHGYTF
>.|.|TRBV6-1|TRBJ2-5
TGTGCCAGCAGTGAGGCTCCCGGTTGGGGGCAAGAGACCCAGTACTTC
CASSEAPGWGQETQYF
>.|.|TRBV6-1|TRBJ1-2
TGTGCCAGCAATGTGGCCGTGGGGGGTGGCTACACCTTC
CASNVAVGGGYTF
>.|TRBD2|TRBV7-9|TRBJ2-5
TGTGCCAGCAGCCCTGGTGGCGGGGGAGAGACCCAGTACTTC
CASSPGGGGETQYF
>.|.|TRBV7-2|TRBJ1-3
TGTGCCAGCAGCTTAGACGTTAAGGGTAACACCATATATTTT
CASSLDVKGNTIYF
>.|.|TRBV9|TRBJ2-1
TGTGCCAGCAGCGTAGTGGCCGGCCCAGCCTACAATGAGCAGTTCTTC
CASSVVAGPAYNEQFF
>.|.|TRBV13|TRBJ1-3
TGTGCCAGCAGCTCCTCCCAGGCTGGAAACACCATATATTTT
CASSSSQAGNTIYF
>.|TRBD1|TRBV19|TRBJ1-1
TGTGCCAGTAGTGAACCGGGACAGGCGAACACTGAAGCTTTCTTT
CASSEPGQANTEAFF
>.|.|TRBV5-1|TRBJ1-1
TGCGCCAGCAGCCTCCAGACGGGAACTGCATCTGAAGCTTTCTTT
CASSLQTGTASEAFF
>.|.|TRBV5-6|TRBJ1-1
TGTGCCAGCAGCTTGGACCCGGACAGTGCAATGAACACTGAAGCTTTCTTT
CASSLDPDSAMNTEAFF
>.|.|TRBV2|TRBJ1-2
TGTGCCAGCAGTCTGACGGGGGGCGTGGGGAACTATGGCTACACCTTC
CASSLTGGVGNYGYTF
>.|TRBD1|TRBV7-8|TRBJ1-1
TGTGCCAGCAGATCACAGGGGGCGCATAACACTGAAGCTTTCTTT
CASRSQGAHNTEAFF
>once|TRBD1|TRBV5-4|TRBJ2-7
TGTGCCAGCAGCTCCCGGGACAGGCCCCACGAGCAGTACTTC
CASSSRDRPHEQYF